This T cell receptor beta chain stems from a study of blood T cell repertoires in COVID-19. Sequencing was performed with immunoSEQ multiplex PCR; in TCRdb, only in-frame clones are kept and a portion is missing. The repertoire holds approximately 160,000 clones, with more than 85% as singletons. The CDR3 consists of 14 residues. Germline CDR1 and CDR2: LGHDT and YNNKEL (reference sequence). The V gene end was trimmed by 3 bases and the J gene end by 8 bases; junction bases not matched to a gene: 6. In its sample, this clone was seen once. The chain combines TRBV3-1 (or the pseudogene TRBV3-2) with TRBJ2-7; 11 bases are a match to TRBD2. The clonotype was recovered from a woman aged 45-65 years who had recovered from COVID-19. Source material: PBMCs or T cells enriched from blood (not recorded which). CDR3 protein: CASSHWTSGHQQYF. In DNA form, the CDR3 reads TGTGCCAGCAGCCATTGGACTAGCGGGCACCAGCAGTACTTC.